The T cell receptor (beta chain) described here comes from a study of T cells after yellow fever vaccination. Trimming stripped 5 bases from V and 5 bases from J, with 15 bases between. CDR3 length: 14 amino acids. CDR1 and CDR2 from the germline V gene are MDHEN and SYDVKM. This clonotype occurred a few times. Its specificity is not known. 5'RACE template switching added a universal primer site and UMIs to TCR cDNA. TCRdb re-derived calls from the 5' RACE reads in MiXCR, one entry per CDR3 protein. The sample yields around 160,000 distinct CDR3 sequences, about 7% seen once. General study points: The presence of abundant clonotypes contaminating from the bulk population was possible in FACS-sorted repertoires.

Sequenced material: CD4+ T cells sorted from PBMCs, taken 5 days after the first yellow fever vaccination. This sequence originates from a man between 18 and 35 years old who received the YFV17D yellow fever vaccine. The chain joins TRBV28 to TRBJ2-5; D possibly uses TRBD1 or TRBD2 (7 bases each). The CDR3 DNA sequence: TGTGCCAGCAGTGAGCAGGGGGGGTTGGAGACCCAGTACTTC. Its protein product is CASSEQGGLETQYF. Full variable domain (missing parts from reference TRBV28 and TRBJ2-5): DVKVTQSSRYLVKRTGEKVFLECVQDMDHENMFWYRQDPGLGLRLIYFSYDVKMKEKGDIPEGYSVSREKKERFSLILESASTNQTSMYLCASSEQGGLETQYFGPGTRLLVL.